The present entry profiles one TCR beta chain with its context. The data were obtained in a study of blood T cell repertoires in COVID-19. For the study at large: T cells, B-cell-depleted T cells, or PBMCs provided the cDNA or gDNA that served as material.

The protocol was immunoSEQ multiplex PCR, while the TCRdb copy is restricted to in-frame clones and leaves out a portion. The sample records 200,000 to 300,000 clones, about 89% being singletons. All enrollees were about 18 to 89 years old and from roughly 26 US areas. Participant-given clinical history determined each cohort assignment. The CDR3 loop spans 12 amino acids. Germline V gene sequence: CDR1 MNHEY, CDR2 SVGEGT. The ends were cut back, 4 bases at V and 5 bases at J, with 9 bases in the middle. The source of this sequence is a woman aged 25 to 45 who had recovered from COVID-19. The sample was PBMCs or T cells enriched from blood (not recorded which). The genes are TRBV6-2 or TRBV6-3 and TRBJ2-7, with a tentative D call TRBD1 (5 bases). CDR3 sequence (DNA): TGTGCCAGCAGTTTCCCAGGGAACGAGCAGTACTTC. The encoded protein is CASSFPGNEQYF.